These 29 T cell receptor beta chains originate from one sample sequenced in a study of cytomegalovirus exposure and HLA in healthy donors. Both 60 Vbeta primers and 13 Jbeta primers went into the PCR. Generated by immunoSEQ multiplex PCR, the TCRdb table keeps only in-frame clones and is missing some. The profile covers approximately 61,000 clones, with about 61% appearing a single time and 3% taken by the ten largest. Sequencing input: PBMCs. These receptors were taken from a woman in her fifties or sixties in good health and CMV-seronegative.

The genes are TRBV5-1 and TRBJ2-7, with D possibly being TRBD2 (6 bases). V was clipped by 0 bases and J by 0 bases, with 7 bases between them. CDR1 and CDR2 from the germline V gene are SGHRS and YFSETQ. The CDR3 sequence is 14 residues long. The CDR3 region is CASSLEGLSYEQYF. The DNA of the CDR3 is TGCGCCAGCAGCTTGGAGGGACTCTCCTACGAGCAGTACTTC. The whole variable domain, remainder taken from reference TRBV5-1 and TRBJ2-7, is KAGVTQTPRYLIKTRGQQVTLSCSPISGHRSVSWYQQTPGQGLQFLFEYFSETQRNKGNFPGRFSGRQFSNSRSEMNVSTLELGDSALYLCASSLEGLSYEQYFGPGTRLTVT.

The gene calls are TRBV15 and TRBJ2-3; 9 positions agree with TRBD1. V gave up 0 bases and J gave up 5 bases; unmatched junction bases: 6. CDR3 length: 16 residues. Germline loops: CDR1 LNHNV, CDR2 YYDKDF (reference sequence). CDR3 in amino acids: CATSRDRGTGLDTQYF. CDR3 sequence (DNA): TGTGCCACCAGCAGAGATCGGGGGACAGGGTTAGATACGCAGTATTTT.

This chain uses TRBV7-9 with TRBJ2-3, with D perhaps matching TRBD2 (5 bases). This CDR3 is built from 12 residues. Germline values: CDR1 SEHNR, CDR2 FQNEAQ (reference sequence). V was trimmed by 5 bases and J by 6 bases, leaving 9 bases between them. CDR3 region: CASSTPGDTQYF. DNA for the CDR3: TGTGCCAGCAGCACGCCGGGGGATACGCAGTATTTT.

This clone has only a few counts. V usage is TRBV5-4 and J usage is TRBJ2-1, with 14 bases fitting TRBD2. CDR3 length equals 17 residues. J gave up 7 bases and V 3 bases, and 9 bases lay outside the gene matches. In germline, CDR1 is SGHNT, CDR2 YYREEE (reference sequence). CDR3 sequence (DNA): TGTGCCAGCAGCTCGCCCGCGACTAGCGGGAGGGGGAATGAGCAGTTCTTC. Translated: CASSSPATSGRGNEQFF.

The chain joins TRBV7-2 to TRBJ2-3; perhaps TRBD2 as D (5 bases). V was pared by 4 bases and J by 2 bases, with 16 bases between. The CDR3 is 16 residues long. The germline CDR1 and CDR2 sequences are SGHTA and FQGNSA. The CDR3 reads CASSYRPGRATDTQYF. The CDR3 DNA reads TGTGCCAGCAGCTACCGACCGGGAAGGGCCACAGATACGCAGTATTTT.

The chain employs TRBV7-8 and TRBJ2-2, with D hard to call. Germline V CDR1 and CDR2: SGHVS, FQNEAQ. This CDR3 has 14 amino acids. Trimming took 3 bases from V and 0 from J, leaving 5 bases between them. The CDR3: CASSLSPNTGELFF. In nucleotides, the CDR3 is TGTGCCAGCAGCTTGTCTCCGAACACCGGGGAGCTGTTTTTT. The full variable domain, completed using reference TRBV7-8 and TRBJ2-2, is GAGVSQSPRYKVAKRGQDVALRCDPISGHVSLFWYQQALGQGPEFLTYFQNEAQLDKSGLPSDRFFAERPEGSVSTLKIQRTQQEDSAVYLCASSLSPNTGELFFGEGSRLTVL.

The CDR3 spells CASSEFPAGAEAFF. The CDR3 nucleotides are TGTGCCAGCAGTGAATTCCCGGCAGGGGCCGAAGCTTTCTTT. This chain links TRBV25-1 with TRBJ1-1; D might be TRBD1 (6 bases). The CDR3 loop spans 14 amino acids. Germline V lookup: CDR1 MGHDK, CDR2 SYGVNS. Trimming removed 1 base from V and 8 bases from J, with 14 bases in between.

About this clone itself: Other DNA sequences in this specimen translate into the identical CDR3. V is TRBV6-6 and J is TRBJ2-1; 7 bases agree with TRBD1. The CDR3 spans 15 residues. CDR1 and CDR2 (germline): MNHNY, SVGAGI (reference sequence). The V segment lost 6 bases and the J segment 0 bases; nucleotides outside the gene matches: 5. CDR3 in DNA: TGTGCCAGCAGCCCGACAGGGACCTCCTACAATGAGCAGTTCTTC. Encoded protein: CASSPTGTSYNEQFF.

The CDR3 spells CASRNPDNYGYTF. In DNA, the CDR3 is TGTGCCAGCAGGAACCCAGATAACTATGGCTACACCTTC. The chain links TRBV2 to TRBJ1-2; no clear D. The CDR3 has 13 residues. Trimming pared 6 bases from V and 1 base from J, leaving 9 bases between. CDR1 and CDR2 from the germline V gene are SNHLY and FYNNEI.

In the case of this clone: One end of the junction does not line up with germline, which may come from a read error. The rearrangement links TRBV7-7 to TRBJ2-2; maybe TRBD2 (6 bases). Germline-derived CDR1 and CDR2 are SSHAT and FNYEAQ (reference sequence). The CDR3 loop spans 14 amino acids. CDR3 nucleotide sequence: TGTGCTAGCAGCCCCGGGACTGGCGCCGGGGAGCTGTTTTTT. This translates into CASSPGTGAGELFF.

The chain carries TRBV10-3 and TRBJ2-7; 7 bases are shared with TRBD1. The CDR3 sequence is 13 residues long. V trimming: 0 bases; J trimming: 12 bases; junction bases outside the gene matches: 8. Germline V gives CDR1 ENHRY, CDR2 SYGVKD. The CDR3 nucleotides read TGTGCCATCAGTGAGTCGCTAGGGGGCTATTGGTACTTC. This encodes CAISESLGGYWYF.

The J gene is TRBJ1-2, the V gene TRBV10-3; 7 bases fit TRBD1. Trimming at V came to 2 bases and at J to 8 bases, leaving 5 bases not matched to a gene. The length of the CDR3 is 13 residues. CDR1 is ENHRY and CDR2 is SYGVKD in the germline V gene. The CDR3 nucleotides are TGTGCCATCAGTGAGGAGGGGGCAGGAGGCTACACCTTC. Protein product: CAISEEGAGGYTF.

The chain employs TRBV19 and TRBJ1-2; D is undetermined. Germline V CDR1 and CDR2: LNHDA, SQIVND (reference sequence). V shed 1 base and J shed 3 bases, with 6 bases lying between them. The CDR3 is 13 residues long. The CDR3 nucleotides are TGTGCCAGTAGTATAGCCAGGTACTATGGCTACACCTTC. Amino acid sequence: CASSIARYYGYTF.

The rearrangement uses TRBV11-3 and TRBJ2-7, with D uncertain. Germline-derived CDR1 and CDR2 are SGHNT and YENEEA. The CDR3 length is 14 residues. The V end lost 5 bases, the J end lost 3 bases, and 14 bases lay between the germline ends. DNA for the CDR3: TGTGCCAGCAGCCTGTACAGTATAGACTACGAGCAGTACTTC. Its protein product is CASSLYSIDYEQYF.

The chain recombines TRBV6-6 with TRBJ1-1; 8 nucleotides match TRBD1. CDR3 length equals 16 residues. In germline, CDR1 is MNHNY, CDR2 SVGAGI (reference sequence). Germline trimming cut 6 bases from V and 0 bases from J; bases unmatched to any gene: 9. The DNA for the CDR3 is TGTGCCAGCAGCCACCAGAGGACAGGGATGAACACTGAAGCTTTCTTT. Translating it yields CASSHQRTGMNTEAFF.

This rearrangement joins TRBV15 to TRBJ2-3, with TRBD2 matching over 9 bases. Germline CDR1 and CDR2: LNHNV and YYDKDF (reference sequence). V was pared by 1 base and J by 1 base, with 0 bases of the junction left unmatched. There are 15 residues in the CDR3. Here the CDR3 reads CATSRGLAGTDTQYF. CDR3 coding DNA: TGTGCCACCAGCAGAGGACTAGCGGGCACAGATACGCAGTATTTT.

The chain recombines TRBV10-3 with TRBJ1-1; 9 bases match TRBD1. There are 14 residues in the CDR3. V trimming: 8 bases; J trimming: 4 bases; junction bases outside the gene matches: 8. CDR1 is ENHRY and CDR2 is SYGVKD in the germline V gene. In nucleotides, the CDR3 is TGTGCCATCCAATCGGGACAGGGCCCCACTGAAGCTTTCTTT. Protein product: CAIQSGQGPTEAFF.

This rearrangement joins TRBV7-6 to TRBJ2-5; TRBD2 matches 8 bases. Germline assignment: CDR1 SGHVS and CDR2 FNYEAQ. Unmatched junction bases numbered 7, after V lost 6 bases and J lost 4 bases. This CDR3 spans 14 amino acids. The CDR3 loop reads CASRLAVLGETQYF. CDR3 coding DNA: TGTGCCAGCAGACTAGCGGTTCTGGGAGAGACCCAGTACTTC.

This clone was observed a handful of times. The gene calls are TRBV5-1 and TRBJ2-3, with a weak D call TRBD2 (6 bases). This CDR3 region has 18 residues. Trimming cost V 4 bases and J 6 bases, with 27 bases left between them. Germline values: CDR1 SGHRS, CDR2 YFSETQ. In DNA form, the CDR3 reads TGCGCCAGCAGCCTCCGTGTCTTCCCGGGACTCACGGTGGATACGCAGTATTTT. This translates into CASSLRVFPGLTVDTQYF.

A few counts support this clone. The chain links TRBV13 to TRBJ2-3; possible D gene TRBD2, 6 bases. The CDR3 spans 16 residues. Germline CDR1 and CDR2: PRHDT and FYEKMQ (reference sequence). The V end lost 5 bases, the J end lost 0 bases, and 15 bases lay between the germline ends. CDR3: CASSRPVSGSTDTQYF. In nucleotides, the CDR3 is TGTGCCAGCAGCCGCCCGGTTAGCGGTAGCACAGATACGCAGTATTTT. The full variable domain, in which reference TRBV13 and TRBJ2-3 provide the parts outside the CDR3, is AAGVIQSPRHLIKEKRETATLKCYPIPRHDTVYWYQQGPGQDPQFLISFYEKMQSDKGSIPDRFSAQQFSDYHSELNMSSLELGDSALYFCASSRPVSGSTDTQYFGPGTRLTVL.

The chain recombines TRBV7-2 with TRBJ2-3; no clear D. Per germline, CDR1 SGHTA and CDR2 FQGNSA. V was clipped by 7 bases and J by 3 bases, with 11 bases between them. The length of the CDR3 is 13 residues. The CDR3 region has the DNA TGTGCCAGCACCCGCGAGGCTACAGATACGCAGTATTTT. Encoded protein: CASTREATDTQYF. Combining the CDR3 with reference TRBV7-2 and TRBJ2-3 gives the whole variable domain GAGVSQSPSNKVTEKGKDVELRCDPISGHTALYWYRQSLGQGLEFLIYFQGNSAPDKSGLPSDRFSAERTGGSVSTLTIQRTQQEDSAVYLCASTREATDTQYFGPGTRLTVL.

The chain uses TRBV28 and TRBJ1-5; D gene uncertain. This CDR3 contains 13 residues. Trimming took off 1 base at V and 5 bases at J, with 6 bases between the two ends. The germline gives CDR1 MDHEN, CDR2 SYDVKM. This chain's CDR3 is CASSLFGDQPQHF. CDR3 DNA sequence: TGTGCCAGCAGTTTATTCGGGGATCAGCCCCAGCATTTT.

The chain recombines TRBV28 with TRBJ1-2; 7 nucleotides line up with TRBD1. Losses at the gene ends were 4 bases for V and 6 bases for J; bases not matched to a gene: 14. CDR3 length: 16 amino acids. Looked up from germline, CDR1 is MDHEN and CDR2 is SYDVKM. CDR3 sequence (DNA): TGTGCCAGCAGTTCATACCCAGGGGGTTCATCCAATGGCTACACCTTC. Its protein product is CASSSYPGGSSNGYTF.

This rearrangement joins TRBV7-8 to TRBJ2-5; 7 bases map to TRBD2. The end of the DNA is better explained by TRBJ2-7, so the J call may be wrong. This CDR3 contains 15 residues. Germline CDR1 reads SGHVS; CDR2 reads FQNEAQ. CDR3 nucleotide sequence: TGTGCCAGCAGCGCCCAGGGAGGGGCTGTGGACGAGCAGTACTTC. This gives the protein CASSAQGGAVDEQYF.

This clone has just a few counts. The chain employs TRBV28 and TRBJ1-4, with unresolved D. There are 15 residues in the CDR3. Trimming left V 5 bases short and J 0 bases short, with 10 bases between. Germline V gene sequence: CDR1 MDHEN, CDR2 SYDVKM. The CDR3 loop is CASSPPRPTNEKLFF. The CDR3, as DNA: TGTGCCAGCAGTCCCCCTAGACCAACTAATGAAAAACTGTTTTTT.

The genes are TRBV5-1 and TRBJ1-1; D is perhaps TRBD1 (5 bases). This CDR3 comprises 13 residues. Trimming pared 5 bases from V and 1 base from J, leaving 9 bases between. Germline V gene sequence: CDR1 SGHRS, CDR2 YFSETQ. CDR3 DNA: TGCGCCAGCAGACAAGGACAGAACACTGAAGCTTTCTTT. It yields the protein CASRQGQNTEAFF.

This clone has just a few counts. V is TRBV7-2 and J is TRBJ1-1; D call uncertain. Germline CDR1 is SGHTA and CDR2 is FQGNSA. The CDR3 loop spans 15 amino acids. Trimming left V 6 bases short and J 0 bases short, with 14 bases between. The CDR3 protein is CASSLTGFVNTEAFF. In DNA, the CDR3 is TGTGCCAGCAGTCTTACCGGGTTCGTGAACACTGAAGCTTTCTTT.

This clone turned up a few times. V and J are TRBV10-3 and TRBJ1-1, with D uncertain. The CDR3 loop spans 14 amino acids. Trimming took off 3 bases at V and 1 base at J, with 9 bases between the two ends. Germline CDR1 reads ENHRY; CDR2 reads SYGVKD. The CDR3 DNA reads TGTGCCATCAGTGACTCTACAGCGAACACTGAAGCTTTCTTT. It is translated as CAISDSTANTEAFF.

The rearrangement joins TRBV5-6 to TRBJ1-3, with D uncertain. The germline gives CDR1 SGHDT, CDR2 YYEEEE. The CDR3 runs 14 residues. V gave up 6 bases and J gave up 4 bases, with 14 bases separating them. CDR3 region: CASTPRGNGNTIYF. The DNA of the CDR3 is TGTGCCAGCACCCCTCGGGGTAACGGAAACACCATATATTTT.